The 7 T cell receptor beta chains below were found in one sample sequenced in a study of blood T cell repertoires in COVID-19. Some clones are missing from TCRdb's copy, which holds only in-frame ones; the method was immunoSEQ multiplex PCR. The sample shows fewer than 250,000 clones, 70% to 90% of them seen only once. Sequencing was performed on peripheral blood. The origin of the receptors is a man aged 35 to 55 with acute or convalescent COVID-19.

The CDR3 sequence is CASGLASRGAEQFF. The CDR3 DNA sequence: TGTGCTAGTGGTTTGGCCTCCCGGGGAGCTGAGCAGTTCTTC. The J gene is TRBJ2-1, the V gene TRBV12-5, with a weak D call TRBD2 (5 bases). Germline V gene lookup returns CDR1 LGHNT and CDR2 FRNRAP. There are 14 residues in the CDR3. V was trimmed by 1 base and J by 9 bases, leaving 13 bases between them.

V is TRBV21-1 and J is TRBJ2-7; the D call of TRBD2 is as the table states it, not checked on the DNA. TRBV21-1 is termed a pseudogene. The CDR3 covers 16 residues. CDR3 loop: CASSQVERGAFYEQYF. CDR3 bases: TGTGCCAGCAGCCAAGTGGAGCGGGGGGCTTTCTACGAGCAGTACTTC.

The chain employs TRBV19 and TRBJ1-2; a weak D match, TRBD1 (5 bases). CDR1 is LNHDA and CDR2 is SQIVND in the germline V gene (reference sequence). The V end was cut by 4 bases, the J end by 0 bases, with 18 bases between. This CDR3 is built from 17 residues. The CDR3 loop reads CASSTTSRQFSNYGYTF. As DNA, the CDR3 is TGTGCCAGTAGTACCACATCACGACAGTTTTCTAACTATGGCTACACCTTC. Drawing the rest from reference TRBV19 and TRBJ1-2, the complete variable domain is DGGITQSPKYLFRKEGQNVTLSCEQNLNHDAMYWYRQDPGQGLRLIYYSQIVNDFQKGDIAEGYSVSREKKESFPLTVTSAQKNPTAFYLCASSTTSRQFSNYGYTFGSGTRLTVV.

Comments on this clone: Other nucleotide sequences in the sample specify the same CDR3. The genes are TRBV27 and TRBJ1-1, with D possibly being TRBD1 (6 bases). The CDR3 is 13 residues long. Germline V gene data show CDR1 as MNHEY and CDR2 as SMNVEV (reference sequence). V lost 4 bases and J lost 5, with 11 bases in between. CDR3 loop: CASSYREGTEAFF. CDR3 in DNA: TGTGCCAGCAGTTACAGGGAGGGGACTGAAGCTTTCTTT.

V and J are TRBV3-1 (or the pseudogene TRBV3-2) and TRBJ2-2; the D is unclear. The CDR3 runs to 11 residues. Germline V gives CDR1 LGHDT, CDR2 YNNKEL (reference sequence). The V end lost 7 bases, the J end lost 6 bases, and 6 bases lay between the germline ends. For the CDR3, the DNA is TGTGCCAGCAAAAGCGCCGGGGAGCTGTTTTTT. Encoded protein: CASKSAGELFF.

DNA of the CDR3: TGCGCCAGCAGCTCGACAGGGGATCGTGAAAAACTGTTTTTT. Its translation: CASSSTGDREKLFF. J is TRBJ1-4 and V is TRBV5-1; 8 positions match TRBD1. V lost 3 bases, J lost 7 bases, and 5 bases stayed unmatched. Germline-derived CDR1 and CDR2 are SGHRS and YFSETQ. This CDR3 is built from 14 residues. Full variable domain (remainder filled in from reference TRBV5-1 and TRBJ1-4): KAGVTQTPRYLIKTRGQQVTLSCSPISGHRSVSWYQQTPGQGLQFLFEYFSETQRNKGNFPGRFSGRQFSNSRSEMNVSTLELGDSALYLCASSSTGDREKLFFGSGTQLSVL.

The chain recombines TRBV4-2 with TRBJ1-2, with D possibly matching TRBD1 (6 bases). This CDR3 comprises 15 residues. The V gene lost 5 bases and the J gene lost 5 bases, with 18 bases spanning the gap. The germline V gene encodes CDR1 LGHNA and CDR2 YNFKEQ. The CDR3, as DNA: TGTGCCAGCAGCGGGGGTTCGGGACAAGATTATGGCTACACCTTC. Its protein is CASSGGSGQDYGYTF.